This T cell receptor beta chain was recorded in a study of breast tumors, draining lymph nodes, adjacent tissues. Each CDR3 protein is one row after TCRdb ran MiXCR on the multiplex PCR reads. The repertoire holds 130,000 or so distinct CDR3 sequences, with approximately 29% as singletons. The lymph nodes were axillary draining lymph nodes from breast cancer patients. Overall study findings and caveats: Luminal-like breast cancer showed significantly higher tumor–nontumor repertoire similarity than basal-like. The data were judged consistent with most tumor T cells coming from lymph node and expanding in tumor.

This clonotype was seen only a few times. What it binds is unknown. What was sequenced was axillary lymph node tissue. This TCR derives from a female donor with breast cancer. Some clones in this sample may be carry-over from other donors' samples.

The DNA of the CDR3 is TGTGCCAGCACCTTGGGGGCACTAAACATTCAGTACTTC. It is translated as CASTLGALNIQYF. This chain links TRBV28 with TRBJ2-4; perhaps TRBD1 as D (6 bases). Germline V gives CDR1 MDHEN, CDR2 SYDVKM. Trimming took 7 bases from V and 6 from J, leaving 13 bases between them. The CDR3 covers 13 residues.